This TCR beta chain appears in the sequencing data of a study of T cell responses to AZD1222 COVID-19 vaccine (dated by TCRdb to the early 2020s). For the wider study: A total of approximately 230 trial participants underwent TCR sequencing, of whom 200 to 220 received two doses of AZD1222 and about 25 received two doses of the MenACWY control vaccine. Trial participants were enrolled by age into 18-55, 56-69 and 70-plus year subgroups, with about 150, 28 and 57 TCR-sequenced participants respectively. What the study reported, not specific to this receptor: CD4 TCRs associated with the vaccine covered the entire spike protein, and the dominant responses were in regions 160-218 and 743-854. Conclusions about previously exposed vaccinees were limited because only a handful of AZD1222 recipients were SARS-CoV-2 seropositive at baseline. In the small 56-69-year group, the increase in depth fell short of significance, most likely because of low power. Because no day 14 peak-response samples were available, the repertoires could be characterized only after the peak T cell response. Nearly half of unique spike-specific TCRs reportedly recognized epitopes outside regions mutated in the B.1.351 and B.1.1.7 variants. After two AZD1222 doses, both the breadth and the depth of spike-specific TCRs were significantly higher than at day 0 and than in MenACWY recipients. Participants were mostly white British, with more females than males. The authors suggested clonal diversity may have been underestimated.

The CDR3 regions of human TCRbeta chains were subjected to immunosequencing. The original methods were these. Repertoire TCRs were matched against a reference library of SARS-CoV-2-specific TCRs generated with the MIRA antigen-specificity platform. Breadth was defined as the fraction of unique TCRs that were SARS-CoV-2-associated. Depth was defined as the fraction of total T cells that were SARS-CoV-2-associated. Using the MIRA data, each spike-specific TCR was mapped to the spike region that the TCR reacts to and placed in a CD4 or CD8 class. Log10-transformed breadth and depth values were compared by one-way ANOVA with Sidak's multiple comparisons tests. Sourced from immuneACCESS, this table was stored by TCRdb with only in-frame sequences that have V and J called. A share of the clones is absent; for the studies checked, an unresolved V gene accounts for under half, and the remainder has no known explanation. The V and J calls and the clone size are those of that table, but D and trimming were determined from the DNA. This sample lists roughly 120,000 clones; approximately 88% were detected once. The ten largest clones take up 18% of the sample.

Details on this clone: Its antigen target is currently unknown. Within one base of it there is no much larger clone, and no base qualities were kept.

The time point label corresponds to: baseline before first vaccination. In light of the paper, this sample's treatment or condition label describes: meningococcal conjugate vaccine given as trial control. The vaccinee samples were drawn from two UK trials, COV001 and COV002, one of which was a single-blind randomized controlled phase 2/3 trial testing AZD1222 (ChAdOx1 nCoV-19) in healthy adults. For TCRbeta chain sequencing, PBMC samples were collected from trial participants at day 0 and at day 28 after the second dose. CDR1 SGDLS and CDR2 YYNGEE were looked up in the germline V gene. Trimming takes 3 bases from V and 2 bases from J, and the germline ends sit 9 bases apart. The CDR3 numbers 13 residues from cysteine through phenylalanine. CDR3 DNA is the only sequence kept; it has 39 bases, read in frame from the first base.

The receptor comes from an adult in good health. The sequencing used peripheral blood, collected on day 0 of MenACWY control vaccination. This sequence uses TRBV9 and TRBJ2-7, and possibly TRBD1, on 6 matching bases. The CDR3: CASSGTETYEQYF. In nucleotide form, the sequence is TGTGCCAGCAGCGGGACAGAAACCTACGAGCAGTACTTC. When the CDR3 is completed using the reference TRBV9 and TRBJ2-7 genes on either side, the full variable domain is DSGVTQTPKHLITATGQRVTLRCSPRSGDLSVYWYQQSLDQGLQFLIQYYNGEERAKGNILERFSAQQFPDLHSELNLSSLELGDSALYFCASSGTETYEQYFGPGTRLTVT.